The 7 T cell receptor beta chains in this list originate from one sample, sequenced in a study of cytomegalovirus exposure and HLA in healthy donors (dated by TCRdb to about 2017). Libraries were made using the immunoSEQ multiplex PCR assay. In TCRdb, the immuneACCESS table is reduced to in-frame sequences with V and J assigned. These tables do not hold every clone; where another copy was compared, an unresolved V gene accounts for under half, and the others remain unexplained. Across this sample there are about 73,000 clones, with about 90% seen only once. The ten largest account for about 3.8% of the sample. Sequenced material: PBMCs. These receptors were taken from a woman aged 18 to 35 in good health and CMV-seropositive.

This clone is a singleton in its sample. CDR3 protein: CASSQPRQSHPLYNEQFF. CDR3 nucleotide sequence: TGTGCCAGCAGCCAACCGAGACAGAGCCACCCCCTCTACAATGAGCAGTTCTTC. The chain has TRBV7-8 and TRBJ2-1, with D possibly matching TRBD1 (5 bases). Germline values: CDR1 SGHVS, CDR2 FQNEAQ. This CDR3 has 18 residues. The V and J ends lost 5 bases and 3 bases respectively, with 23 bases between them.

The rearrangement links TRBV4-3 to TRBJ2-4; the D is unclear. This CDR3 spans 15 amino acids. CDR1 and CDR2 (germline): LGHNA, YSLEER. Trimming took 0 bases from V and 5 from J, leaving 11 bases between them. This CDR3 reads CASSQDRRRENIQYF. In nucleotides, the CDR3 is TGCGCCAGCAGCCAAGATCGTCGCCGGGAAAACATTCAGTACTTC.

V is TRBV14 and J is TRBJ1-2; no definite D call. V dropped 1 base and J dropped 7 bases, with 10 bases sitting between them. The CDR3 totals 13 residues. Per germline, CDR1 SGHDN and CDR2 FVKESK. This CDR3 is CASSQVILGGYTF. The CDR3 DNA is TGTGCCAGCAGCCAAGTGATCCTCGGTGGCTACACCTTC. The complete variable domain, with remaining parts taken from reference TRBV14 and TRBJ1-2, reads EAGVTQFPSHSVIEKGQTVTLRCDPISGHDNLYWYRRVMGKEIKFLLHFVKESKQDESGMPNNRFLAERTGGTYSTLKVQPAELEDSGVYFCASSQVILGGYTFGSGTRLTVV.

J is TRBJ2-7 and V is TRBV7-2; 8 positions agree with TRBD2. Germline V gene data show CDR1 as SGHTA and CDR2 as FQGNSA. V was clipped by 2 bases and J by 3 bases; unmatched bases: 3. The CDR3 is 14 residues long. The CDR3 coding sequence is TGTGCCAGCAGCTTACAAGCGGGGGACTACGAGCAGTACTTC. Residues: CASSLQAGDYEQYF. The variable domain in full, with the rest retrieved from reference TRBV7-2 and TRBJ2-7, is GAGVSQSPSNKVTEKGKDVELRCDPISGHTALYWYRQSLGQGLEFLIYFQGNSAPDKSGLPSDRFSAERTGGSVSTLTIQRTQQEDSAVYLCASSLQAGDYEQYFGPGTRLTVT.

This chain links TRBV5-4 with TRBJ2-5; a weak D match, TRBD1 (6 bases). V dropped 4 bases and J dropped 5 bases, with 27 bases sitting between them. The CDR3 is 18 amino acids. Germline V gene sequence: CDR1 SGHNT, CDR2 YYREEE (reference sequence). The CDR3, as DNA: TGTGCCAGCAGCACGCCCGGAGGTGGGGGCGGCGTTGGGGAGACCCAGTACTTC. This translates into CASSTPGGGGGVGETQYF.

The chain uses TRBV10-3 and TRBJ2-5; D gene unclear. The germline CDR1 and CDR2 sequences are ENHRY and SYGVKD. Between the trimmed V and J ends, which lost 4 bases and 3 bases, there was a span of 12 bases. This CDR3 comprises 14 residues. Here the CDR3 reads CAISGQPREETQYF. As DNA, the CDR3 is TGTGCCATCAGTGGGCAGCCCCGGGAAGAGACCCAGTACTTC.

The rearrangement uses TRBV27 and TRBJ2-7, with D possibly TRBD1 on 6 matching bases. CDR1 MNHEY and CDR2 SMNVEV come from the germline V gene (reference sequence). Trimming cost V 7 bases and J 4 bases, with 20 bases left between them. The CDR3 loop spans 15 amino acids. CDR3 sequence reads: CASKLQGRARYEQYF. In nucleotides, the CDR3 is TGTGCCAGCAAGCTTCAGGGGAGAGCGAGGTACGAGCAGTACTTC.